Listed below are T cell receptor beta chains from one sample, sequenced in a study of T cell responses to AZD1222 COVID-19 vaccine. Assay used: immunoSEQ multiplex PCR; TCRdb lists only in-frame clones, some missing. Found here are roughly 120,000 clones, 90% of them singletons; the top ten hold 4% to 5%. The starting material was peripheral blood, obtained 28 days after the second dose of the MenACWY control vaccine. The receptors were sampled from an adult who received the MenACWY meningococcal vaccine as a control. Each CDR3 is given with its conserved first and last residue. D genes are given only for firm matches. Size values are once, few and many counts, or a class for expanded clones, and some rows have none.

v_call	clone_size	d_call	j_call	cdr3_nt	cdr3_aa
TRBV18	.	TRBD2	TRBJ2-1	TGTGCCAGCTCACCATGGACTAGCGGCGTTAACAATGAGCAGTTCTTC	CASSPWTSGVNNEQFF
TRBV19	once	TRBD1	TRBJ1-4	TGTGCCAGTAGACCGTCGACAGGGAATGGCGAAAAACTGTTTTTT	CASRPSTGNGEKLFF
TRBV4-3	.	TRBD1	TRBJ2-1	TGCGCCAGCAGCCGCGGGACAGGGCTTAACTACAATGAGCAGTTCTTC	CASSRGTGLNYNEQFF
TRBV27	.	.	TRBJ1-5	TGTGCCAGCAGCACCGCCGGGTGGGGTGGGCAGCCCCAGCATTTT	CASSTAGWGGQPQHF
TRBV30	.	.	TRBJ2-2	TGTGCCTGGAGTGGCGTGCAGACCCACACCGGGGAGCTGTTTTTT	CAWSGVQTHTGELFF
TRBV6-4	.	.	TRBJ1-2	TGTGCCAGCACCCTCCAACCCCCGGCCGAGGACCCTCACTATGGCTACACCTTC	CASTLQPPAEDPHYGYTF
TRBV11-2	.	.	TRBJ2-5	TGTGCCAGCAGCCCGGGCGGTTTCCCAGAGACCCAGTACTTC	CASSPGGFPETQYF
TRBV6-5	.	.	TRBJ1-6	TGTGCCAGCAGATCGGGCAGGGTAGTATCACCCCTCCACTTT	CASRSGRVVSPLHF
TRBV7-9	.	.	TRBJ2-2	TGTGCCAGCAGCACAATCGCCGGGGAGCTGTTTTTT	CASSTIAGELFF
TRBV5-1	.	TRBD1	TRBJ1-2	TGCGCCAGCAGCTTGGGACAGGGGGCGGACTATGGCTACACCTTC	CASSLGQGADYGYTF
TRBV5-6	.	.	TRBJ1-4	TGTGCCAGCAGCTTGGTAAGGGTGATACAGGGTAGGGAAAAACTGTTTTTT	CASSLVRVIQGREKLFF
TRBV28	.	TRBD1	TRBJ1-2	TGTGCCAGCAGTTCCGACAGGGGTGGGTCCTATGGCTACACCTTC	CASSSDRGGSYGYTF
TRBV6-2/TRBV6-3	.	.	TRBJ1-1	TGTGCCAGCAGTTATTTAGGTCCAGGGGTGAACACTGAAGCTTTCTTT	CASSYLGPGVNTEAFF
TRBV9	.	.	TRBJ2-6	TGTGCCAGCAGCGGCGGTTTAGGCTACAGCTCTGGGGCCAACGTCCTGACTTTC	CASSGGLGYSSGANVLTF
TRBV30	.	TRBD1	TRBJ1-2	TGTGCCTGGAGTCCGACAGGGGACTATGGCTACACCTTC	CAWSPTGDYGYTF
TRBV27	.	TRBD1	TRBJ1-6	TGTGCCAGCCGGACAGGGGTTTCACCCCTCCACTTT	CASRTGVSPLHF
TRBV6-5	.	.	TRBJ1-3	TGTGCCAGCAGAGGACAGTCCTTCTCTGGAAACACCATATATTTT	CASRGQSFSGNTIYF
TRBV6-5	.	.	TRBJ2-2	TGTGCCAGCTCTTGGGGGCGGCACACCGGGGAGCTGTTTTTT	CASSWGRHTGELFF
TRBV6-5	.	.	TRBJ2-3	TGTGCCAGCAGCACAGGGATGGGAGATACGCAGTATTTT	CASSTGMGDTQYF
TRBV19	once	.	TRBJ1-1	TGTGCCAGTAACCAGGGGTGGGGCACTGAAGCTTTCTTT	CASNQGWGTEAFF
TRBV7-9	.	TRBD1	TRBJ1-3	TGTGCCAGCAGCTCTGGACAGGTGAACACCATATATTTT	CASSSGQVNTIYF
TRBV10-2	.	.	TRBJ1-6	TGCGCCAGCAGTGATTCGGCCACATCCATGGGTTCACCCCTCCACTTT	CASSDSATSMGSPLHF
TRBV5-1	.	.	TRBJ2-5	TGCGCCAGCAGCATCTGGACCACCCAAGAGACCCAGTACTTC	CASSIWTTQETQYF
TRBV14	.	.	TRBJ2-1	TGTGCCAGCAGCCCCCGGGACTCCCCCTCCTACAATGAGCAGTTCTTC	CASSPRDSPSYNEQFF
TRBV13	.	.	TRBJ2-2	TGTGCCAGCAGAGCTCCGTCCGGGGAGCTGTTTTTT	CASRAPSGELFF
TRBV2	.	.	TRBJ2-3	TGTGCCAGCAGTGTCTTAGTGTCCTCAGATACGCAGTATTTT	CASSVLVSSDTQYF
TRBV30	.	.	TRBJ2-1	TGTGCCTGGAGTCGGAAGGAACTAGCCCTTTACAATGAGCAGTTCTTC	CAWSRKELALYNEQFF